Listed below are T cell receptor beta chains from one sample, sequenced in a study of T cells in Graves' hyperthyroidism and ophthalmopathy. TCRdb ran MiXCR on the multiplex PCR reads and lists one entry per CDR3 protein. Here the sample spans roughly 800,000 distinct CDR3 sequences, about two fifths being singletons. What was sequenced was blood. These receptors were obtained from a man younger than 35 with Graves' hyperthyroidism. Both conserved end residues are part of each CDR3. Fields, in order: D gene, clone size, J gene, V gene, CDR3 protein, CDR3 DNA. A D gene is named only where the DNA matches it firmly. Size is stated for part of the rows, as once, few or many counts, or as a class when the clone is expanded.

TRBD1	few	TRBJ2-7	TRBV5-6	CASRRTGGSYEQYF	TGTGCCAGCAGACGGACAGGCGGCTCCTACGAGCAGTACTTC
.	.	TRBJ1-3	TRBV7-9	CASVDGAVGNTIYF	TGTGCCAGCGTAGATGGAGCTGTCGGAAACACCATATATTTT
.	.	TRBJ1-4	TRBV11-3	CASSLGVLKEEKLFF	TGTGCCAGCAGCTTAGGGGTCCTAAAGGAAGAAAAACTGTTTTTT
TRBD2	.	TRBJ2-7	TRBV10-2	CASSESTSGDYEQYF	TGCGCCAGCAGTGAGTCGACTAGCGGGGACTACGAGCAGTACTTC
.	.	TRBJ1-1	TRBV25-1	CASLHPPNTEAFF	TGTGCCAGCTTACATCCCCCCAACACTGAAGCTTTCTTT
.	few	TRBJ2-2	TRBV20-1	CSASDSNTGELFF	TGCAGTGCCTCGGACTCTAACACCGGGGAGCTGTTTTTT
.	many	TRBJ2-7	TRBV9	CASSVRTDEQYF	TGTGCCAGCAGCGTAAGGACAGACGAGCAGTACTTC
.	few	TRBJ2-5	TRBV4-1	CASSQEGPEMETQYF	TGCGCCAGCAGCCAAGAAGGCCCTGAGATGGAGACCCAGTACTTC
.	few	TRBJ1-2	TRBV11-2	CASSFGTRDYGYTF	TGTGCCAGCAGCTTCGGGACTCGGGACTATGGCTACACCTTC
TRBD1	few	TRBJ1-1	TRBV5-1	CASSLGPGTGTATEAFF	TGCGCCAGCAGCTTGGGCCCCGGGACAGGAACGGCCACTGAAGCTTTCTTT
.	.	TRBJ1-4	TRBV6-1	CASSPGGPEKLFF	TGTGCCAGCAGCCCCGGGGGCCCTGAAAAACTGTTTTTT
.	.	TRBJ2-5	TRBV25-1	CASVEDRRRTVGKTQYF	TGTGCCAGCGTTGAAGATCGGAGGAGGACAGTGGGTAAGACCCAGTACTTC
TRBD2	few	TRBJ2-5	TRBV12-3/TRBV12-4	CASSEGVASGGSPKETQYF	TGTGCCAGCAGTGAAGGGGTGGCTAGCGGGGGGAGCCCCAAGGAGACCCAGTACTTC
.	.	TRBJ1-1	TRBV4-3	CASSQIAQGLNTEAFF	TGCGCCAGCAGCCAGATAGCACAGGGATTAAACACTGAAGCTTTCTTT
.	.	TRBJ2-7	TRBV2	CASSLYGSQEQYF	TGTGCCAGCAGTTTATACGGGAGTCAAGAGCAGTACTTC
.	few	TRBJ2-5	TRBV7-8	CASSSTSWTGTGVTQYF	TGTGCCAGCAGCTCGACCTCCTGGACGGGGACCGGGGTGACCCAGTACTTC
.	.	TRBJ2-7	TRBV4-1	CASSLGRTEYEQYF	TGCGCCAGCAGCCTCGGGAGGACAGAGTACGAGCAGTACTTC
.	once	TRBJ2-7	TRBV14	CASSQGVAGKTYEQYF	TGTGCCAGCAGCCAAGGGGTGGCAGGGAAGACCTACGAGCAGTACTTC
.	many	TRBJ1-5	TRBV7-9	CASSFLNQPQHF	TGTGCCAGCAGCTTTCTGAATCAGCCCCAGCATTTT
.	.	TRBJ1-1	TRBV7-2	CASSHGFASDTEAFF	TGCGCCAGCAGTCATGGATTCGCGAGCGACACTGAAGCTTTCTTT
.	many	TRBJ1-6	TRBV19	CASTWDGNSPLHF	TGTGCCAGTACCTGGGATGGGAATTCACCCCTCCACTTT
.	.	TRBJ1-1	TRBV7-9	CASSPYWGRDTEAFF	TGTGCCAGCAGCCCCTACTGGGGGCGGGACACTGAAGCTTTCTTT
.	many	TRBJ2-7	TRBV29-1	CSVGGGSLGEQYF	TGCAGCGTTGGCGGGGGCTCTTTGGGGGAGCAGTACTTC